This T cell receptor beta chain was retrieved from a study of control samples from healthy donors and cancer patients. V shed 3 bases and J shed 1 base, with 9 bases lying between them. This CDR3 comprises 13 residues. Germline V lookup: CDR1 GTSNPN, CDR2 SVGIG (reference sequence). Libraries were prepared by immunoSEQ multiplex PCR; TCRdb keeps only in-frame clonotypes and omits some of them. The data show 85,000 to 120,000 clones, about 90% seen once. The sequencing input was blood. The V gene is TRBV30, the J gene TRBJ1-1; D is perhaps TRBD1 (5 bases). The receptor was isolated from a woman under 30 in good health. The CDR3 DNA reads as TGTGCCTGGAGGGCAGGGAGGAACACTGAAGCTTTCTTT. Encoded protein: CAWRAGRNTEAFF.